The clone carrying this T cell receptor beta chain was observed a handful of times. This entry is derived from a study of patients and donors after allogeneic stem cell transplantation. MiXCR, run by TCRdb on the RT-PCR reads, gives a single entry per CDR3 protein. Here the sample spans 70,000 to 95,000 distinct CDR3 sequences, around 5% being singletons. Trimming took off 0 bases at V and 6 bases at J, with 16 bases between the two ends. CDR1 and CDR2 from the germline V gene are SGHRS and YFSETQ. The CDR3 runs 15 residues. J is TRBJ2-7 and V is TRBV5-1; TRBD1 is a possible D gene (6 bases). Sequences were obtained from blood, either unsorted or a sorted T cell fraction (not recorded which). This sequence originates from a human donor who was either an allogeneic HSCT recipient or a stem cell or donor lymphocyte infusion donor (not recorded which). It is not recorded whose cells these are; they may come from a transplant donor. In nucleotides, the CDR3 is TGCGCCAGCAGCTTGGCTCCACAGGGTTCGGTCGAGCAGTACTTC. Its translation is CASSLAPQGSVEQYF.